Following are 5 T cell receptor beta chains from one sample sequenced in a study of blood T cell repertoires in COVID-19. The data were produced by immunoSEQ multiplex PCR, yet TCRdb's version contains in-frame clones alone and is incomplete. The top ten clones hold under 5% of a sample with about 330,000 clones, more than 75% of them seen once. What was sequenced was peripheral blood. These TCRs come from a woman in her 50s with active or convalescent COVID-19.

The chain is built from TRBV29-1 and TRBJ2-1; TRBD2 is a possible D gene (5 bases). Germline V gene lookup returns CDR1 SQVTM and CDR2 ANQGSEA. The CDR3 runs to 15 residues. V was cut by 4 bases and J by 0 bases, with 13 bases left in between. The CDR3 loop is CSVGSSVDSYNEQFF. The DNA for the CDR3 is TGCAGCGTTGGGAGTAGCGTAGACTCCTACAATGAGCAGTTCTTC.

This chain joins TRBV5-1 and TRBJ2-1; TRBD2 matches at 8 bases. Germline V lookup: CDR1 SGHRS, CDR2 YFSETQ. The CDR3 runs 16 residues. V trimming: 0 bases; J trimming: 5 bases; junction bases outside the gene matches: 7. CDR3 coding DNA: TGCGCCAGCAGCTTGGCACCGGGACTAGAGAACAATGAGCAGTTCTTC. Its protein product is CASSLAPGLENNEQFF. Variable domain in full (rest from reference TRBV5-1 and TRBJ2-1): KAGVTQTPRYLIKTRGQQVTLSCSPISGHRSVSWYQQTPGQGLQFLFEYFSETQRNKGNFPGRFSGRQFSNSRSEMNVSTLELGDSALYLCASSLAPGLENNEQFFGPGTRLTVL.

This chain uses TRBV28 with TRBJ2-3, with TRBD2 matching 9 bases. Trimming at V came to 4 bases and at J to 1 base, leaving 3 bases not matched to a gene. The V gene's germline CDR1 is MDHEN and CDR2 SYDVKM. The CDR3 runs to 15 residues. DNA for the CDR3: TGTGCCAGCAGTTACCTAGCGGGGCGCACAGATACGCAGTATTTT. This sequence encodes CASSYLAGRTDTQYF.

This clone was picked up a small number of times. The chain combines TRBV6-2 or TRBV6-3 with TRBJ1-5, with TRBD1 as a possible D gene (6 bases). Trimming took off 2 bases at V and 0 bases at J, with 8 bases between the two ends. Germline V lookup: CDR1 MNHEY, CDR2 SVGEGT. The CDR3 contains 15 residues. For the CDR3, the DNA is TGTGCCAGCAGTTACCAGGGGAGTAGCAATCAGCCCCAGCATTTT. As protein: CASSYQGSSNQPQHF.

The rearrangement uses TRBV19 and TRBJ1-2, with TRBD1 identical over 10 bases. The germline CDR1 and CDR2 sequences are LNHDA and SQIVND (reference sequence). The CDR3 spans 15 residues. The J segment lost 4 bases and the V segment lost 6 bases, leaving 8 bases of the junction unmatched. CDR3 sequence: CASSKTRTGGYGYTF. Here the CDR3 DNA reads TGTGCCAGTAGCAAAACTCGGACAGGGGGCTATGGCTACACCTTC.